A selection of T cell receptor beta chains follows, all from one sample in a study of cytomegalovirus exposure and HLA in healthy donors. Clones were sequenced by immunoSEQ multiplex PCR, and TCRdb holds only the in-frame ones, with some missing. The data show 150,000 to 200,000 clones, around 90% seen once. The sequenced sample consisted of PBMCs. The receptors were gathered from a woman aged 18 to 35 in good health and CMV-seropositive. CDR3s include the opening cysteine and the closing phenylalanine or tryptophan. The D gene is left open where the match is weak. A clone size is listed for some rows: how often the clone was seen (once, few, many), or a class if it is expanded.

J gene: TRBJ2-1
clone size: -
D gene: TRBD2
V gene: TRBV4-1
CDR3 DNA: TGCGCCAGCAGCCAGACCCTCCTAGCGGGAGGGCCGAATGAGCAGTTCTTC
CDR3 protein: CASSQTLLAGGPNEQFF

J gene: TRBJ1-1
clone size: -
D gene: TRBD1
V gene: TRBV7-7
CDR3 DNA: TGTGCCAGCAGCTTTTGGAGGGGGCCCACTGAAGCTTTCTTT
CDR3 protein: CASSFWRGPTEAFF

J gene: TRBJ2-7
clone size: -
D gene: -
V gene: TRBV30
CDR3 DNA: TGTGCCTGGTGCGGACACGGCTACGAGCAGTACTTC
CDR3 protein: CAWCGHGYEQYF

J gene: TRBJ1-3
clone size: -
D gene: TRBD1
V gene: TRBV28
CDR3 DNA: TGTGCCAGTTCCCGGGACAGCTCTGGAAACACCATATATTTT
CDR3 protein: CASSRDSSGNTIYF

J gene: TRBJ2-7
clone size: -
D gene: TRBD2
V gene: TRBV14
CDR3 DNA: TGTGCCAGCAGCCCCAGCGGGGGACCCTCCTACGAGCAGTACTTC
CDR3 protein: CASSPSGGPSYEQYF

J gene: TRBJ2-3
clone size: once
D gene: -
V gene: TRBV28
CDR3 DNA: TGTGCCAGCAGTACCAGCAGGGCTGGAAACCCAGATACGCAGTATTTT
CDR3 protein: CASSTSRAGNPDTQYF

J gene: TRBJ2-6
clone size: -
D gene: -
V gene: TRBV30
CDR3 DNA: TGTGCCTGGAGCCACGGTAATTCTGGGGCCAACGTCCTGACTTTC
CDR3 protein: CAWSHGNSGANVLTF

J gene: TRBJ2-2
clone size: -
D gene: -
V gene: TRBV5-4
CDR3 DNA: TGTGCCAGCAGCCCCGAGGGGGGGAGAGGGACCGGGGAGCTGTTTTTT
CDR3 protein: CASSPEGGRGTGELFF

J gene: TRBJ2-2
clone size: -
D gene: TRBD2
V gene: TRBV4-1
CDR3 DNA: TGCGCCAGCAGCCAAGTACTAGCGGGGGGTTCGAACACCGGGGAGCTGTTTTTT
CDR3 protein: CASSQVLAGGSNTGELFF

J gene: TRBJ2-7
clone size: -
D gene: TRBD2
V gene: TRBV7-9
CDR3 DNA: TGTGCCAGCAGCTTAGCCGGGGGGAGCTCCTACGAGCAGTACTTC
CDR3 protein: CASSLAGGSSYEQYF

J gene: TRBJ1-1
clone size: -
D gene: -
V gene: TRBV7-2
CDR3 DNA: TGTGCCAGCAGCATTATACAGGAGAACACTGAAGCTTTCTTT
CDR3 protein: CASSIIQENTEAFF

J gene: TRBJ1-2
clone size: -
D gene: TRBD1
V gene: TRBV28
CDR3 DNA: TGTGCCAGCAGTTTATCTCCCTCGACAGGGGCCTATGGCTACACCTTC
CDR3 protein: CASSLSPSTGAYGYTF

J gene: TRBJ2-2
clone size: -
D gene: TRBD2
V gene: TRBV19
CDR3 DNA: TGTGCCAGTAGTATTGGAGCGGGGGGGGCCGGGGAGCTGTTTTTT
CDR3 protein: CASSIGAGGAGELFF

J gene: TRBJ2-7
clone size: -
D gene: TRBD1
V gene: TRBV7-9
CDR3 DNA: TGTGCCAGCAGCTCACCCCGCCGGGACAGGGTTGACCGGGAGCAGTACTTC
CDR3 protein: CASSSPRRDRVDREQYF

J gene: TRBJ1-5
clone size: -
D gene: -
V gene: TRBV6-5
CDR3 DNA: TGTGCCAGCAGTTATAGTAGCAATCAGCCCCAGCATTTT
CDR3 protein: CASSYSSNQPQHF

J gene: TRBJ2-3
clone size: -
D gene: -
V gene: TRBV5-1
CDR3 DNA: TGCGCCAGCAGCTTGGAACAGCTTTACACAGATACGCAGTATTTT
CDR3 protein: CASSLEQLYTDTQYF

J gene: TRBJ2-5
clone size: -
D gene: TRBD2
V gene: TRBV7-2
CDR3 DNA: TGTGCCAGCAGCTGGGGACTAGCGGGGACCCCACAAGAGACCCAGTACTTC
CDR3 protein: CASSWGLAGTPQETQYF

J gene: TRBJ2-1
clone size: -
D gene: TRBD2
V gene: TRBV5-1
CDR3 DNA: TGCGCCAGCAGCTTGGATAGCGGGAGCACCTACAATGAGCAGTTCTTC
CDR3 protein: CASSLDSGSTYNEQFF

J gene: TRBJ2-5
clone size: -
D gene: -
V gene: TRBV6-5
CDR3 DNA: TGTGCCAGCAGCCCAGGGGCCCGTGGAGAGACCCAGTACTTC
CDR3 protein: CASSPGARGETQYF

J gene: TRBJ1-2
clone size: -
D gene: -
V gene: TRBV5-1
CDR3 DNA: TGCGCCAGCAGCCCCTCGGGGGTTGGCTACACCTTC
CDR3 protein: CASSPSGVGYTF

J gene: TRBJ2-7
clone size: -
D gene: -
V gene: TRBV19
CDR3 DNA: TGTGCCAGTAGCCCACGTCGCGGCACCTCCTACGAGCAGTACTTC
CDR3 protein: CASSPRRGTSYEQYF

J gene: TRBJ1-5
clone size: -
D gene: -
V gene: TRBV7-6
CDR3 DNA: TGTGCCAGCAGCTTTGGTCAGGGGTTGGGCCAGCCCCAGCATTTT
CDR3 protein: CASSFGQGLGQPQHF

J gene: TRBJ2-2
clone size: -
D gene: -
V gene: TRBV9
CDR3 DNA: TGTGCCAGCAGCGTAGACCTAGAGAACACCGGGGAGCTGTTTTTT
CDR3 protein: CASSVDLENTGELFF

J gene: TRBJ1-1
clone size: -
D gene: -
V gene: TRBV30
CDR3 DNA: TGTGCCTGTCGGGTCGGGGGAAACACTGAAGCTTTCTTT
CDR3 protein: CACRVGGNTEAFF

J gene: TRBJ2-3
clone size: -
D gene: TRBD2
V gene: TRBV10-2
CDR3 DNA: TGCGCCGGGAGCGGGGGGGCGGTAGATACGCAGTATTTT
CDR3 protein: CAGSGGAVDTQYF

J gene: TRBJ1-2
clone size: -
D gene: -
V gene: TRBV7-2
CDR3 DNA: TGTGCCAGCAGCCGACTTCTACAAGGGGGTAATGGCTACACCTTC
CDR3 protein: CASSRLLQGGNGYTF

J gene: TRBJ1-5
clone size: once
D gene: -
V gene: TRBV7-9
CDR3 DNA: TGTGCCAGCAGGGCCACAGGGACTCAGCCCCAGCATTTT
CDR3 protein: CASRATGTQPQHF

J gene: TRBJ2-5
clone size: -
D gene: TRBD2
V gene: TRBV7-2
CDR3 DNA: TGTGCCAGCAGCTTATCGGTCAAACCGGGAGGGACCCAGTACTTC
CDR3 protein: CASSLSVKPGGTQYF

J gene: TRBJ1-2
clone size: -
D gene: TRBD1
V gene: TRBV5-4
CDR3 DNA: TGTGCCAGCAGCCCGGACAGGGGGATCGGCTACACCTTC
CDR3 protein: CASSPDRGIGYTF

J gene: TRBJ2-7
clone size: -
D gene: TRBD2
V gene: TRBV5-1
CDR3 DNA: TGCGCCAGCAGTTCCGGTTTAGCGGGGGGTCACATATCATTCTACGAGCAGTACTTC
CDR3 protein: CASSSGLAGGHISFYEQYF

J gene: TRBJ2-7
clone size: -
D gene: TRBD2
V gene: TRBV27
CDR3 DNA: TGTGCCAGCAGTTGGGGACTAGCGGGAGGGTTCTACGAGCAGTACTTC
CDR3 protein: CASSWGLAGGFYEQYF

J gene: TRBJ2-2
clone size: -
D gene: TRBD2
V gene: TRBV4-1
CDR3 DNA: TGCGCCAGCAGCAAACTAGCGGGTAACACCGGGGAGCTGTTTTTT
CDR3 protein: CASSKLAGNTGELFF

J gene: TRBJ1-4
clone size: -
D gene: -
V gene: TRBV6-5
CDR3 DNA: TGTGCCAGCAGTTACTCGGGGGCATTTGGAGAAAAACTGTTTTTT
CDR3 protein: CASSYSGAFGEKLFF

J gene: TRBJ2-7
clone size: -
D gene: TRBD2
V gene: TRBV9
CDR3 DNA: TGTGCCAGCAGCGTAGATGGCACTAGCGGCTACTACGAGCAGTACTTC
CDR3 protein: CASSVDGTSGYYEQYF

J gene: TRBJ1-6
clone size: -
D gene: -
V gene: TRBV2
CDR3 DNA: TGTGCCACAGCATATGGGAGCTCCTATAATTCACCCCTCCACTTT
CDR3 protein: CATAYGSSYNSPLHF

J gene: TRBJ2-1
clone size: -
D gene: TRBD2
V gene: TRBV2
CDR3 DNA: TGTGCCAGCACCAGAAGAACGACGACCCTGGGAGGGTACAATGAGCAGTTCTTC
CDR3 protein: CASTRRTTTLGGYNEQFF

J gene: TRBJ1-3
clone size: once
D gene: TRBD1
V gene: TRBV9
CDR3 DNA: TGTGCCAGCAGCGGAAGACAGGGGGATTTATATTTT
CDR3 protein: CASSGRQGDLYF

J gene: TRBJ1-4
clone size: -
D gene: -
V gene: TRBV28
CDR3 DNA: TGTGCCAGCAGTTTGGGGCGACTTGTTGCAACTAATGAAAAACTGTTTTTT
CDR3 protein: CASSLGRLVATNEKLFF

J gene: TRBJ1-2
clone size: -
D gene: -
V gene: TRBV5-5
CDR3 DNA: TGTGCCAGCAGCTCCGACATTCGCTACACCTTC
CDR3 protein: CASSSDIRYTF

J gene: TRBJ1-1
clone size: -
D gene: -
V gene: TRBV28
CDR3 DNA: TGTGCCGGGTCGGGGGACGAACGAACTGAAGCTTTCTTT
CDR3 protein: CAGSGDERTEAFF

J gene: TRBJ2-3
clone size: -
D gene: -
V gene: TRBV15
CDR3 DNA: TGTGCCACCAGCAGAGATTCGGACTCCGATACGCAGTATTTT
CDR3 protein: CATSRDSDSDTQYF

J gene: TRBJ2-3
clone size: -
D gene: -
V gene: TRBV7-9
CDR3 DNA: TGTGCCAGCAGCTCTTCTGGACAAGCCACAGATACGCAGTATTTT
CDR3 protein: CASSSSGQATDTQYF

J gene: TRBJ2-4
clone size: -
D gene: -
V gene: TRBV6-5
CDR3 DNA: TGTGCCAGCAGTTCCTCGACAGCAAAGTACTTC
CDR3 protein: CASSSSTAKYF

J gene: TRBJ1-1
clone size: -
D gene: -
V gene: TRBV5-4
CDR3 DNA: TGTGCCAGCAGCTTGGCATGGGTTTCAGGGAACACTGAAGCTTTCTTT
CDR3 protein: CASSLAWVSGNTEAFF

J gene: TRBJ2-5
clone size: -
D gene: -
V gene: TRBV7-9
CDR3 DNA: TGTGCCAGCAGCTTAGGAAGGCAGGGTCAAGAGACCCAGTACTTC
CDR3 protein: CASSLGRQGQETQYF

J gene: TRBJ2-1
clone size: -
D gene: TRBD2
V gene: TRBV18
CDR3 DNA: TGTGCCAGCTCACTTCATGTCGGGAGGAACGATGAGCAGTTCTTC
CDR3 protein: CASSLHVGRNDEQFF

J gene: TRBJ1-3
clone size: -
D gene: TRBD1
V gene: TRBV15
CDR3 DNA: TGTGCCACCAGCACCCGGGACAGGGGAGGAAACACCATATATTTT
CDR3 protein: CATSTRDRGGNTIYF

J gene: TRBJ2-3
clone size: -
D gene: TRBD2
V gene: TRBV9
CDR3 DNA: TGTGCCAGCAGCAGATTAGCGGGGGGGCCCTCAGATACGCAGTATTTT
CDR3 protein: CASSRLAGGPSDTQYF

J gene: TRBJ1-5
clone size: -
D gene: -
V gene: TRBV5-1
CDR3 DNA: TGCGCCAGCAGCTTGGCCAGCTTGGCCAGGTCTTGGAATCAGCCCCAGCATTTT
CDR3 protein: CASSLASLARSWNQPQHF

J gene: TRBJ2-1
clone size: few
D gene: -
V gene: TRBV5-6
CDR3 DNA: TGTGCCAGCAGGCGGGACCGGGACAGTCTTTACAATGAGCAGTTCTTC
CDR3 protein: CASRRDRDSLYNEQFF

J gene: TRBJ2-1
clone size: -
D gene: -
V gene: TRBV5-4
CDR3 DNA: TGTGCCAGCAGCTTGGCAGGGGTGGGATCCTACAATGAGCAGTTCTTC
CDR3 protein: CASSLAGVGSYNEQFF

J gene: TRBJ2-7
clone size: few
D gene: -
V gene: TRBV5-1
CDR3 DNA: TGCGCCAGCAGCTTGTCACAGAACCACTACGAGCAGTACTTC
CDR3 protein: CASSLSQNHYEQYF

J gene: TRBJ2-3
clone size: -
D gene: -
V gene: TRBV4-3
CDR3 DNA: TGCGCCAGCAGCCAAGACACTAGGAGCACAGATACGCAGTATTTT
CDR3 protein: CASSQDTRSTDTQYF

J gene: TRBJ2-7
clone size: -
D gene: TRBD1
V gene: TRBV2
CDR3 DNA: TGTGCCAGCACCCTAGACAGGGGTCCCTACGAGCAGTACTTC
CDR3 protein: CASTLDRGPYEQYF

J gene: TRBJ2-1
clone size: few
D gene: -
V gene: TRBV19
CDR3 DNA: TGTGCCAGTAGTATAGAAAGTAGCACTGCTGAGCAGTTCTTC
CDR3 protein: CASSIESSTAEQFF

J gene: TRBJ1-1
clone size: -
D gene: -
V gene: TRBV4-1
CDR3 DNA: TGCGCCAGCAGCCGAGCGGTAGGGAGACAAGAGAACACTGAAGCTTTCTTT
CDR3 protein: CASSRAVGRQENTEAFF

J gene: TRBJ2-1
clone size: -
D gene: TRBD2
V gene: TRBV5-1
CDR3 DNA: TGCGCCAGCAGCTTGGGGACTAGCGGGGGGGACCGGGTGGTCTTC
CDR3 protein: CASSLGTSGGDRVVF

J gene: TRBJ2-3
clone size: -
D gene: TRBD2
V gene: TRBV7-8
CDR3 DNA: TGTGCCAGCAGCCAAACTAGCGGGAGGAAGGGAGATACGCAGTATTTT
CDR3 protein: CASSQTSGRKGDTQYF

J gene: TRBJ2-1
clone size: -
D gene: TRBD2
V gene: TRBV6-6
CDR3 DNA: TGTGCCAGCAGTTACCTGACTAGCGGGGGGAATGAGCAGTTCTTC
CDR3 protein: CASSYLTSGGNEQFF